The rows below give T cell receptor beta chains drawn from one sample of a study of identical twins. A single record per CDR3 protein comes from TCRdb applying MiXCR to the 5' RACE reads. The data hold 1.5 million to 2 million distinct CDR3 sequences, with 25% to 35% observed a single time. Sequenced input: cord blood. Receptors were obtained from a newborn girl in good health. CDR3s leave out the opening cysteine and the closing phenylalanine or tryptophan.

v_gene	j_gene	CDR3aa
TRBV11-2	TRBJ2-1	ASSRRSFGIGNEQF
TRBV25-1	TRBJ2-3	ASNSGSRSDTQY
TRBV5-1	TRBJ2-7	ASSLLTEAYEQY
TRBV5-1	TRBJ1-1	ASSLAPDRDTEAF
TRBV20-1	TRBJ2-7	SASQLAGGPPSSYEQY
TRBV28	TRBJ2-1	ASTLGFQQF
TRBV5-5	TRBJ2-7	ASSFGTFSYEQY
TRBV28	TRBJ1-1	ASSLLTGGMNTEAF
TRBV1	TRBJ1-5	TSSQVHPNSNQPQH
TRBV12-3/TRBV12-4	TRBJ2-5	ASSPTTETQY